This TCR beta chain is drawn from a study of human T cells and chemical hapten exposure. Study details: It was small differences in pooled library volume that mainly caused per-sample TCR yields to vary.

The CDR3 has 16 amino acids. Unique molecular identifiers were affixed to discrete cDNA molecules within the library. As originally analysed: Sampled TCR counts reached a median of approximately 94,000 per sample, with values ranging from about 23,224 to 700,000. TCRdb re-derived calls from the 5' RACE reads in MiXCR, one entry per CDR3 protein. It is TCRdb's table, rather than the study itself, that gives the V and J calls and clone size. The sample has 130,000 or so distinct CDR3 sequences; 4.1% are singletons. Ten or more counts support this clonotype. Blood, whole and unfractionated, served as the source for total RNA extraction.

This chain uses TRBV3-2 with TRBJ1-1. TRBV3-2 is annotated as a pseudogene. This TCR was recovered from a female donor in good health. CDR3 loop: CASSQEMGIIRSEAFF. The CDR3 bases are TGTGCCAGCAGCCAAGAGATGGGCATAATTCGTTCTGAAGCTTTCTTT.